The sequence of this TCR beta chain was determined in a study of shared clonotypes between healthy human individuals. This clone was seen more than once but under ten times. The assay was immunoSEQ multiplex PCR, and TCRdb's table has in-frame clones only and misses some. The table has a few hundred thousand clones, approximately 74% seen once. This TCR was sampled from a man aged 25 to 40 in good health. Sequenced input: memory CD4+ T cells sorted from blood. The subset: CD45RA-negative fraction.

The CDR3 DNA sequence: TGTGCCAGCAGCTTGGCGGGGGGTATCTATGGCTACACCTTC. The encoded protein is CASSLAGGIYGYTF. The J gene is TRBJ1-2, the V gene TRBV5-4; tentative D call: TRBD1 (5 bases). The CDR3 has 14 residues. Germline CDR1 SGHNT, CDR2 YYREEE (reference sequence). The V gene lost 0 bases and the J gene lost 4 bases, with 10 bases spanning the gap.